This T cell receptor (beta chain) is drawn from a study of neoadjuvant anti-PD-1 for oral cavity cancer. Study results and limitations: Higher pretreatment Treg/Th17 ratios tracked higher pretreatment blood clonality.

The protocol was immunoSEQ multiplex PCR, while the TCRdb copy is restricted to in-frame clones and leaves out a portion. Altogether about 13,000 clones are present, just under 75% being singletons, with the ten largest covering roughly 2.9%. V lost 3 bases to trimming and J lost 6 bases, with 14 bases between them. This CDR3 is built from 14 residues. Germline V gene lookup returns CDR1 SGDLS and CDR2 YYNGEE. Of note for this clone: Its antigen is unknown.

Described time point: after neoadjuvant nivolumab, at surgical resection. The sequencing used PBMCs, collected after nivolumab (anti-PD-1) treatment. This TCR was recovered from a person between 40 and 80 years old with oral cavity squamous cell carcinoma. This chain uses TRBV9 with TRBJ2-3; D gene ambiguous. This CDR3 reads CASSARALGDTQYF. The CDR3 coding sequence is TGTGCCAGCAGCGCTCGGGCCTTGGGGGATACGCAGTATTTT.